The rows below give T cell receptor beta chains drawn from one sample of a study of blood T cell repertoires in COVID-19. Libraries were prepared by immunoSEQ multiplex PCR; TCRdb keeps only in-frame clonotypes and omits some of them. The table lists fewer than 90,000 clones, about 80% of them singletons. Sequencing was carried out using peripheral blood. The origin of the receptors is a woman aged 80 or over with acute or convalescent COVID-19. CDR3s include the opening cysteine and the closing phenylalanine or tryptophan. D genes are given only for firm matches. A row's size may be missing; if present it is once, few, many or a size class.

v_call	cdr3_length	j_call	d_call	clone_size	cdr3_aa	cdr3_nt
TRBV6-5	14	TRBJ1-5	.	.	CASRGLQGIQPQHF	TGTGCCAGCAGAGGATTACAGGGAATTCAGCCCCAGCATTTT
TRBV2	13	TRBJ1-1	.	once	CASTLTGNTEAFF	TGTGCCAGCACATTGACAGGGAACACTGAAGCTTTCTTT
TRBV30	15	TRBJ2-7	TRBD2	once	CAWTIEAGASYEQYF	TGTGCCTGGACGATAGAAGCGGGGGCCTCCTACGAGCAGTACTTC
TRBV19	15	TRBJ2-7	TRBD1	.	CASSLQPQGAYEQYF	TGTGCCAGTAGTCTCCAGCCACAGGGGGCCTACGAGCAGTACTTC
TRBV4-1	13	TRBJ1-1	.	few	CASSQEAGLEAFF	TGCGCCAGCAGCCAAGAGGCAGGGCTAGAAGCTTTCTTT
TRBV5-1	17	TRBJ2-5	TRBD2	.	CASSSGFGLADQETQYF	TGCGCCAGCAGCTCTGGCTTCGGGCTAGCGGACCAAGAGACCCAGTACTTC
TRBV25-1	11	TRBJ1-2	.	.	CASTGFDGYTF	TGTGCCAGCACGGGGTTCGATGGCTACACCTTC
TRBV12-3/TRBV12-4	13	TRBJ2-3	.	.	CASSFDSTDTQYF	TGTGCCAGCAGTTTCGACTCGACAGATACGCAGTATTTT
TRBV7-6	17	TRBJ2-2	TRBD1	.	CASSLATGVSATGELFF	TGTGCCAGCAGCTTAGCCACAGGGGTTTCGGCTACCGGGGAGCTGTTTTTT
TRBV6-1	12	TRBJ1-5	.	.	CASSEAFEPQHF	TGTGCCAGCAGTGAAGCATTCGAGCCCCAGCATTTT
TRBV6-5	13	TRBJ1-5	.	once	CASSRYSNQPQHF	TGTGCCAGCAGCCGGTATAGCAATCAGCCCCAGCATTTT
TRBV3-1/TRBV3-2	14	TRBJ1-4	TRBD1	.	CASSPDRGPEKLFF	TGTGCCAGCAGTCCCGACAGGGGGCCTGAAAAACTGTTTTTT
TRBV5-4	13	TRBJ1-2	.	few	CASSLGTVYGYTF	TGTGCCAGCAGCTTGGGGACAGTCTATGGCTACACCTTC
TRBV3-1/TRBV3-2	16	TRBJ1-6	.	.	CASSPERGGYNSPLHF	TGTGCCAGCAGCCCGGAACGGGGAGGGTATAATTCACCCCTCCACTTT
TRBV3-1/TRBV3-2	17	TRBJ2-5	.	.	CASSQDRIGLGSETQYF	TGTGCCAGCAGCCAAGATCGTATTGGACTGGGATCGGAGACCCAGTACTTC
TRBV6-5	15	TRBJ2-1	TRBD2	.	CASRAGLAANNEQFF	TGTGCCAGCAGGGCAGGGCTAGCGGCAAACAATGAGCAGTTCTTC
TRBV7-2	15	TRBJ2-7	TRBD2	.	CASSSGGGLYYEQYF	TGTGCCAGCAGCTCTGGCGGGGGACTATACTACGAGCAGTACTTC
TRBV7-8	15	TRBJ2-7	TRBD1	.	CASLSLGDRVYEQYF	TGTGCCAGCCTTTCTTTGGGGGACAGAGTCTACGAGCAGTACTTC
TRBV15	13	TRBJ2-1	TRBD2	.	CATTGGVLYEQFF	TGTGCCACTACGGGAGGGGTTTTGTATGAGCAGTTCTTC
TRBV9	14	TRBJ1-2	.	.	CASSVSGQLYGYTF	TGTGCCAGCAGCGTCTCCGGACAGCTCTATGGCTACACCTTC
TRBV5-1	14	TRBJ2-3	.	.	CASSLTSSTDTQYF	TGCGCCAGCAGCCTTACTTCTAGCACAGATACGCAGTATTTT
TRBV6-5	15	TRBJ1-2	TRBD1	.	CASSPWDREVYGYTF	TGTGCCAGCAGTCCGTGGGACAGGGAGGTCTATGGCTACACCTTC
TRBV5-4	15	TRBJ2-2	TRBD1	once	CASSPGTGVTGELFF	TGTGCCAGCAGCCCCGGGACAGGAGTCACCGGGGAGCTGTTTTTT
TRBV3-1/TRBV3-2	17	TRBJ2-5	TRBD1	.	CASSPQYGTVGQETQYF	TGTGCCAGCAGCCCTCAATACGGGACAGTAGGCCAAGAGACCCAGTACTTC
TRBV3-1/TRBV3-2	14	TRBJ2-2	.	.	CASSPRVGTGELFF	TGTGCCAGCAGCCCTAGAGTGGGCACCGGGGAGCTGTTTTTT
TRBV19	13	TRBJ2-7	TRBD1	.	CASAYRGYYEQYF	TGTGCCAGTGCTTACAGGGGTTACTACGAGCAGTACTTC
TRBV6-1	15	TRBJ2-7	TRBD2	few	CASSGASGPRWEQYF	TGTGCCAGCAGTGGAGCTAGCGGTCCCCGTTGGGAGCAGTACTTC
TRBV2	12	TRBJ2-7	TRBD1	few	CASSEQGDEQYF	TGTGCCAGCAGTGAACAGGGGGACGAGCAGTACTTC
TRBV7-9	17	TRBJ2-7	.	.	CASSPQSGRPTAYEQYF	TGTGCCAGCAGCCCCCAGAGCGGGCGACCCACGGCCTACGAGCAGTACTTC
TRBV30	15	TRBJ1-2	TRBD1	many	CAWSVRQGGNYGYTF	TGTGCCTGGAGTGTACGACAGGGCGGCAACTATGGCTACACCTTC